The next 15 T cell receptor beta chains were all read from a single sample in a study of blood T cell repertoires in COVID-19. Profiled with immunoSEQ multiplex PCR; TCRdb holds only in-frame clones, not every one. The sample shows some 270,000 clones, about 80% of them seen only once. The sequencing sample was made of peripheral blood. These TCRs come from a person aged 70 to 85 with COVID-19, enrolled during active disease.

The V and J genes are TRBV6-4 and TRBJ1-1, with TRBD1 as a possible D gene (6 bases). The V end was cut by 8 bases, the J end by 1 base, with 14 bases between. CDR1 is MRHNA, CDR2 SNTAGT, per germline. The CDR3 has 14 residues. Here the CDR3 reads CASRQGQGNTEAFF. CDR3 coding DNA: TGTGCCAGCCGCCAGGGGCAGGGGAACACTGAAGCTTTCTTT.

The V and J genes are TRBV5-1 and TRBJ2-1; D gene unclear. Germline values: CDR1 SGHRS, CDR2 YFSETQ. Trimming removed 6 bases at V and 5 bases at J, with 12 bases between. The CDR3 spans 13 residues. DNA for the CDR3: TGCGCCAGCAATATAAATCCCGACAATGAGCAGTTCTTC. Its translation: CASNINPDNEQFF.

V is TRBV27 and J is TRBJ2-1; possible D gene TRBD2, 6 bases. Trimming left V 5 bases short and J 7 bases short, with 15 bases between. Germline-derived CDR1 and CDR2 are MNHEY and SMNVEV (reference sequence). This CDR3 region has 14 residues. CDR3 residues: CASSTRRAGNEQFF. CDR3 DNA sequence: TGTGCCAGCAGTACGCGACGGGCGGGGAATGAGCAGTTCTTC.

V gene TRBV28 combines with J gene TRBJ2-7, with a weak D call TRBD1 (6 bases). V was cut by 8 bases and J by 3 bases, with 11 bases left in between. The CDR3 loop spans 12 amino acids. The V gene's germline CDR1 is MDHEN and CDR2 SYDVKM. CDR3 region: CASHGQNYEQYF. The CDR3 nucleotides are TGTGCCAGCCACGGACAGAACTACGAGCAGTACTTC.

The chain is built from TRBV7-9 and TRBJ1-2; 10 nucleotides match TRBD1. The CDR3 is 15 residues long. Germline V gene data show CDR1 as SEHNR and CDR2 as FQNEAQ (reference sequence). V gave up 3 bases and J gave up 7 bases; unmatched junction bases: 8. The CDR3 is CASSFRDRGMGGYTF. The CDR3, as DNA: TGTGCCAGCAGCTTCCGGGACAGGGGAATGGGTGGCTACACCTTC.

The chain combines TRBV9 with TRBJ1-2; no clear D. This CDR3 is built from 15 residues. The germline V and J ends were trimmed by 2 bases and 0 bases, with 11 bases remaining between them. Germline V CDR1 and CDR2: SGDLS, YYNGEE. The CDR3 here is CASSVSGYANYGYTF. CDR3 bases: TGTGCCAGCAGCGTCTCAGGATATGCTAACTATGGCTACACCTTC.

The chain combines TRBV3-1 (or the pseudogene TRBV3-2) with TRBJ1-4, with a weak D call TRBD1 (5 bases). The CDR3 has 14 residues. CDR1 is LGHDT and CDR2 is YNNKEL in the germline V gene (reference sequence). V lost 4 bases and J lost 2, with 8 bases in between. This CDR3 reads CASSLGRTNEKLFF. The DNA of the CDR3 is TGTGCCAGCAGCCTGGGGCGGACTAATGAAAAACTGTTTTTT.

This clone was counted at least ten times. The chain uses TRBV11-2 and TRBJ2-7, with 12 bases that match TRBD2. In germline, CDR1 is SGHAT, CDR2 FQNNGV. J lost 0 bases, V lost 5 bases, and 5 bases had no gene match. The CDR3 sequence is 16 residues long. CDR3 in amino acids: CASSRASGRASYEQYF. The DNA of the CDR3 is TGTGCCAGCAGCCGAGCTAGCGGGAGGGCCTCCTACGAGCAGTACTTC. Supplemented by reference TRBV11-2 and TRBJ2-7, the full variable domain reads EAGVAQSPRYKIIEKRQSVAFWCNPISGHATLYWYQQILGQGPKLLIQFQNNGVVDDSQLPKDRFSAERLKGVDSTLKIQPAKLEDSAVYLCASSRASGRASYEQYFGPGTRLTVT.

This clone was picked up one time. The chain is built from TRBV7-2 and TRBJ1-2; 8 nucleotides align to TRBD1. There are 17 residues in the CDR3. V shed 5 bases, J shed 4 bases, and the junction held 15 bases outside the gene matches. Germline V gives CDR1 SGHTA, CDR2 FQGNSA. The CDR3 sequence is CASSPDRGWGRRYGYTF. CDR3 bases: TGTGCCAGCAGCCCAGACAGGGGTTGGGGTCGACGCTATGGCTACACCTTC. The full variable domain, rest sourced from reference TRBV7-2 and TRBJ1-2, is GAGVSQSPSNKVTEKGKDVELRCDPISGHTALYWYRQSLGQGLEFLIYFQGNSAPDKSGLPSDRFSAERTGGSVSTLTIQRTQQEDSAVYLCASSPDRGWGRRYGYTFGSGTRLTVV.

The chain has TRBV19 and TRBJ1-2, with 7 nucleotides matching TRBD1. The CDR3 has 14 amino acids. The trim removed 7 bases at V and 7 bases at J, leaving 12 bases unmatched. Germline loops: CDR1 LNHDA, CDR2 SQIVND (reference sequence). The CDR3 is CASTLGTGVGGYTF. CDR3 nucleotides: TGTGCCAGTACCTTAGGCACAGGGGTTGGTGGCTACACCTTC.

This clone was detected once. The chain joins TRBV6-1 to TRBJ2-4; 13 positions match TRBD2. The ends lost 1 base at V and 1 base at J; junction bases unmatched: 4. CDR3 length: 18 residues. Germline lookup yields CDR1 MNHNS and CDR2 SASEGT. The CDR3 here is CASSEGLAGGPAKNIQYF. CDR3 DNA: TGTGCCAGCAGTGAAGGACTAGCGGGGGGTCCGGCCAAAAACATTCAGTACTTC.

This chain connects TRBV19 to TRBJ2-7; 9 bases line up with TRBD1. The CDR3 covers 13 residues. CDR1 and CDR2 (germline): LNHDA, SQIVND (reference sequence). Losses at the gene ends were 4 bases for V and 3 bases for J; bases not matched to a gene: 1. CDR3 in amino acids: CASSTGQGYEQYF. The CDR3 DNA is TGTGCCAGTAGTACGGGACAGGGCTACGAGCAGTACTTC.

The chain's CDR3 is CAISDRDINNEQFF. The CDR3 nucleotides read TGTGCCATCAGTGACCGAGACATAAACAATGAGCAGTTCTTC. The chain couples TRBV10-3 to TRBJ2-1; D gene ambiguous. The CDR3 runs to 14 residues. CDR1 ENHRY and CDR2 SYGVKD come from the germline V gene. V gave up 3 bases and J gave up 5 bases, with 11 bases separating them.

The CDR3 here is CASSYGVGQGEFKPQHF. The CDR3 nucleotides read TGTGCCAGCAGTTACGGGGTCGGACAGGGGGAGTTTAAGCCCCAGCATTTT. The chain combines TRBV6-2 or TRBV6-3 with TRBJ1-5, with TRBD1 identical over 10 bases. The CDR3 length is 17 residues. Trimming cost V 2 bases and J 8 bases; bases outside gene matches: 12. Germline values: CDR1 MNHEY, CDR2 SVGEGT.

The chain employs TRBV7-3 and TRBJ2-1, with D unclear. The CDR3 loop spans 18 amino acids. Deletions cut 4 bases from V and 1 base from J, with 20 bases between. Germline CDR1 reads SGHTA; CDR2 reads FQGTGA. The CDR3 nucleotides are TGTGCCAGCAGCTCAGTAGTTTTTGGGCCGAGTTCCTACAATGAGCAGTTCTTC. This translates into CASSSVVFGPSSYNEQFF. Filled out from reference TRBV7-3 and TRBJ2-1, the complete variable domain reads GAGVSQTPSNKVTEKGKYVELRCDPISGHTALYWYRQSLGQGPEFLIYFQGTGAADDSGLPNDRFFAVRPEGSVSTLKIQRTERGDSAVYLCASSSVVFGPSSYNEQFFGPGTRLTVL.